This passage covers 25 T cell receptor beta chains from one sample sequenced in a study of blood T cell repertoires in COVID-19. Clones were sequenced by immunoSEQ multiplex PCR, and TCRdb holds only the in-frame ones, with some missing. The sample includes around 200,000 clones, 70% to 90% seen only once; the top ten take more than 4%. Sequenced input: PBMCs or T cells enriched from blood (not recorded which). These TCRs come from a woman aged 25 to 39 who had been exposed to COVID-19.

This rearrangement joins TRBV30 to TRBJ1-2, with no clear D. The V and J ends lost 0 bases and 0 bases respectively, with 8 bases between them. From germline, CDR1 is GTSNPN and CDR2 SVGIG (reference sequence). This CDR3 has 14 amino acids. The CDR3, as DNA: TGTGCCTGGAGTGTTATGGACTCTAACTATGGCTACACCTTC. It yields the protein CAWSVMDSNYGYTF.

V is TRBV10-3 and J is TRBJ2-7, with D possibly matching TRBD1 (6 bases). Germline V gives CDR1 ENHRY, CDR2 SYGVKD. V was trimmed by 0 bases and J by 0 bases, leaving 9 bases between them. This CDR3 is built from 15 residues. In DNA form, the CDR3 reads TGTGCCATCAGTGAGTCAGGGGGAAGCTCCTACGAGCAGTACTTC. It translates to CAISESGGSSYEQYF.

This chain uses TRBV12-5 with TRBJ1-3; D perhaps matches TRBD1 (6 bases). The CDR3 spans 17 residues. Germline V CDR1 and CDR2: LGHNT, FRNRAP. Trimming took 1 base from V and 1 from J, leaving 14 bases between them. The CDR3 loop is CASGLGRGGASGNTIYF. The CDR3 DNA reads TGTGCTAGTGGTTTGGGCCGAGGGGGGGCGTCTGGAAACACCATATATTTT.

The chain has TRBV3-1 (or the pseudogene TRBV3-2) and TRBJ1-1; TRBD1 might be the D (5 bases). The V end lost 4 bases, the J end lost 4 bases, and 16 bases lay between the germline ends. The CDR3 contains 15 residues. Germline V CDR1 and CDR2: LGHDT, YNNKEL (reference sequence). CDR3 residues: CASSPRGGEGTEAFF. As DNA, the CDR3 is TGTGCCAGCAGCCCCCGGGGAGGGGAGGGCACTGAAGCTTTCTTT.

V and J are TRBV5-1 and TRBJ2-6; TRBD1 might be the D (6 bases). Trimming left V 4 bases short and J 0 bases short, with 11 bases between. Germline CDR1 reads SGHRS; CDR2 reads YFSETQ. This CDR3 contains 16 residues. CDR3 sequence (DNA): TGCGCCAGCAGCCGTCAACAGGGCTCTGGGGCCAACGTCCTGACTTTC. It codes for CASSRQQGSGANVLTF.

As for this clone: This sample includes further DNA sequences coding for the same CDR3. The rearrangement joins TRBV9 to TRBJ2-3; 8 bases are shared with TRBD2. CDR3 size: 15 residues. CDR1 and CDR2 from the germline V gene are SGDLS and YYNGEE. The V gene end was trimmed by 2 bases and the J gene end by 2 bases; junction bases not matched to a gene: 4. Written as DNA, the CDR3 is TGTGCCAGCAGCGTGGGTAGCGGGAACACAGATACGCAGTATTTT. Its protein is CASSVGSGNTDTQYF.

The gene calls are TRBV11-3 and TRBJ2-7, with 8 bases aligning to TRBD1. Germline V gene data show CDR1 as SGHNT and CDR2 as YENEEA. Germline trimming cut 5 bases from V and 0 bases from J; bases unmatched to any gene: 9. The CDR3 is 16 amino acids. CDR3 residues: CASSLHRGMGSYEQYF. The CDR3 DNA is TGTGCCAGCAGCCTACACAGGGGGATGGGCTCCTACGAGCAGTACTTC.

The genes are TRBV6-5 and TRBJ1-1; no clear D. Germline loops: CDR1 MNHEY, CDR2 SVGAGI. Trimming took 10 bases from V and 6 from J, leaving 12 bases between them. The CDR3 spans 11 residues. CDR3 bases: TGTGCCACCCAAGGGAGAGCTGAAGCTTTCTTT. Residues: CATQGRAEAFF.

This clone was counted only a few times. In DNA, the CDR3 is TGTGCCAGTAGTAGGGGCGTCAGATATGAAAAACTGTTTTTT. Residues: CASSRGVRYEKLFF. The chain is built from TRBV19 and TRBJ1-4, with D maybe TRBD1 (5 bases). There are 14 residues in the CDR3. V lost 4 bases to trimming and J lost 6 bases, with 12 bases between them. Germline V gives CDR1 LNHDA, CDR2 SQIVND (reference sequence).

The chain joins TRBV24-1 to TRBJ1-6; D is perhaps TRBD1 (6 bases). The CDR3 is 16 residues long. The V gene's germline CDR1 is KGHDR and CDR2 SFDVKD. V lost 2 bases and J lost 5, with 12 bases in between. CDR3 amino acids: CATSDSTKGDNSPLHF. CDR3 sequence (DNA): TGTGCCACCAGTGATTCGACCAAGGGGGATAATTCACCCCTCCACTTT.

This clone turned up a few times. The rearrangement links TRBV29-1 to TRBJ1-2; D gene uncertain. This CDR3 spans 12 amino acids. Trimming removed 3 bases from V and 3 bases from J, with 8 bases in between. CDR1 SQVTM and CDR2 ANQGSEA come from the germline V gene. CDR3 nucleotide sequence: TGCAGCGTTGAGACCCGGGACTATGGCTACACCTTC. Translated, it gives CSVETRDYGYTF.

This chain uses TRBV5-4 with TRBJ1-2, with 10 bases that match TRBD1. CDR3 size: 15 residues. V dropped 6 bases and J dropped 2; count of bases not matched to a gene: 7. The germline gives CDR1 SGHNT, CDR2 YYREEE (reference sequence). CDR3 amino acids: CASIHGTGVNYGYTF. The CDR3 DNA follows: TGTGCCAGCATCCACGGGACAGGGGTCAACTATGGCTACACCTTC.

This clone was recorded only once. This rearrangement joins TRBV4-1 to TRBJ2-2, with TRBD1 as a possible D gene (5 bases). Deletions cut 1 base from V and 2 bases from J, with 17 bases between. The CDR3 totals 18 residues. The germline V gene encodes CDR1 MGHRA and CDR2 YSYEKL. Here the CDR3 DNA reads TGCGCCAGCAGCCAAGCGTGGTCAGGGATGATTAACACCGGGGAGCTGTTTTTT. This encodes CASSQAWSGMINTGELFF.

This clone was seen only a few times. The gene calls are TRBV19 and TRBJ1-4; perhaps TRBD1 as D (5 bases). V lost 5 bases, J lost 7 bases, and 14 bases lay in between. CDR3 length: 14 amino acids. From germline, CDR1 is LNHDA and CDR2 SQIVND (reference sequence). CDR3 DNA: TGTGCCAGTAGTGCCGCCGCAGGGCGTGAAAAACTGTTTTTT. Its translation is CASSAAAGREKLFF.

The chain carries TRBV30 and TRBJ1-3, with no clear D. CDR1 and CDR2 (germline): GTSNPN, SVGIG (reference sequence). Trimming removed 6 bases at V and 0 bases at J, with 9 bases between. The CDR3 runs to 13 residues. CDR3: CACRYHSGNTIYF. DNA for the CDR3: TGTGCCTGCCGCTACCACTCTGGAAACACCATATATTTT. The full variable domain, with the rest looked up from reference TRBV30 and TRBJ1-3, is SQTIHQWPATLVQPVGSPLSLECTVEGTSNPNLYWYRQAAGRGLQLLFYSVGIGQISSEVPQNLSASRPQDRQFILSSKKLLLSDSGFYLCACRYHSGNTIYFGEGSWLTVV.

Written as DNA, the CDR3 is TGTGCCAGCAGCGAAGGGGGTGAGCAGTTCTTC. Protein: CASSEGGEQFF. The chain combines TRBV11-2 with TRBJ2-1; TRBD1 is a possible D gene (6 bases). The V end was cut by 5 bases, the J end by 9 bases, with 8 bases between. CDR1 and CDR2 from the germline V gene are SGHAT and FQNNGV. CDR3 size: 11 residues.

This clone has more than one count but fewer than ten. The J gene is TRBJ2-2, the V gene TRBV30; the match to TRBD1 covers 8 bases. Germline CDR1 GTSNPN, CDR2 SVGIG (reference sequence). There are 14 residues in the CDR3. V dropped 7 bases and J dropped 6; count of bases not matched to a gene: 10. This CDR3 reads CAFADRAVAGELFF. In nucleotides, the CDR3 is TGTGCCTTCGCGGACAGGGCTGTCGCCGGGGAGCTGTTTTTT. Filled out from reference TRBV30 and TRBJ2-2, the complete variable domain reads SQTIHQWPATLVQPVGSPLSLECTVEGTSNPNLYWYRQAAGRGLQLLFYSVGIGQISSEVPQNLSASRPQDRQFILSSKKLLLSDSGFYLCAFADRAVAGELFFGEGSRLTVL.

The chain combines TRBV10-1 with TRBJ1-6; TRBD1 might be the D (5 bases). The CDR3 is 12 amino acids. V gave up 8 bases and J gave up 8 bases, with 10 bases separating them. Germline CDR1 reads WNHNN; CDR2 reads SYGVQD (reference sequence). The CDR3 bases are TGCGCCAGCTCGCCGGGGGATTCACCCCTCCACTTT. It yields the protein CASSPGDSPLHF.

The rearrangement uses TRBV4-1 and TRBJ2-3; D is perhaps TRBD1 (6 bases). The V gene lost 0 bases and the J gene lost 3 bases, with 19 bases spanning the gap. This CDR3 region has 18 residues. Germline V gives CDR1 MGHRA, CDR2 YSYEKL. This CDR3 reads CASSQDTPGRGSTDTQYF. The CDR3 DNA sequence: TGCGCCAGCAGCCAAGATACACCTGGCAGGGGATCAACAGATACGCAGTATTTT.

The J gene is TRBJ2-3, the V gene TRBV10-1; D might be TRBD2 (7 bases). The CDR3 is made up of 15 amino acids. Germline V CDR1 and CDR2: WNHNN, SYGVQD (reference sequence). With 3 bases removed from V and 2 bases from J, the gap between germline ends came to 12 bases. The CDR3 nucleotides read TGCGCCAGCAGTGATCGGGGGGCCCCCACAGATACGCAGTATTTT. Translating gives CASSDRGAPTDTQYF.

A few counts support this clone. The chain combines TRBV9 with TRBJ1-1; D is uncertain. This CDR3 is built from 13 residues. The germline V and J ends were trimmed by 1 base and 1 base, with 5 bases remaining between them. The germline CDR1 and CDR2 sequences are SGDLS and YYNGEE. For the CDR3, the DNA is TGTGCCAGCAGCGTATCAGGGAACACTGAAGCTTTCTTT. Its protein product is CASSVSGNTEAFF.

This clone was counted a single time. CDR3 in amino acids: CASSFASGGEETQYF. DNA of the CDR3: TGTGCCAGCAGCTTCGCTAGCGGGGGCGAAGAGACCCAGTACTTC. This chain joins TRBV5-4 and TRBJ2-5, with 10 bases matching TRBD2. The V gene's germline CDR1 is SGHNT and CDR2 YYREEE (reference sequence). The V segment lost 2 bases and the J segment 3 bases; nucleotides outside the gene matches: 4. This CDR3 spans 15 amino acids.

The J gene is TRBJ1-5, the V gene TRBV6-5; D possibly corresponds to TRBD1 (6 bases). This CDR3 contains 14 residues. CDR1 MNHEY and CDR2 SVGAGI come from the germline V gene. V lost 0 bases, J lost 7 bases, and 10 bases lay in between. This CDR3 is CASSYSGQRQPQHF. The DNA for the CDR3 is TGTGCCAGCAGTTACTCAGGACAGCGCCAGCCCCAGCATTTT.

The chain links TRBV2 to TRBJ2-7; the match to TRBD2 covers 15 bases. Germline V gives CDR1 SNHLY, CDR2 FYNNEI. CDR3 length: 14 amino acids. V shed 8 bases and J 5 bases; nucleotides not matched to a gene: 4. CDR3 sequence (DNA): TGTGCCAGCGGACTAGCGGGGGGGCCCAACGAGCAGTACTTC. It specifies CASGLAGGPNEQYF. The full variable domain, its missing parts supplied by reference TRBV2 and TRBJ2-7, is EPEVTQTPSHQVTQMGQEVILRCVPISNHLYFYWYRQILGQKVEFLVSFYNNEISEKSEIFDDQFSVERPDGSNFTLKIRSTKLEDSAMYFCASGLAGGPNEQYFGPGTRLTVT.

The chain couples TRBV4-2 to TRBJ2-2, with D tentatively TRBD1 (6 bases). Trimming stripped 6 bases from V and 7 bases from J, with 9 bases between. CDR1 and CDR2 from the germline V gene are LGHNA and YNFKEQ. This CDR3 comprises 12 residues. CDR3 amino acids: CASRQGHGELFF. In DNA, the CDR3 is TGTGCCAGCAGACAGGGACACGGGGAGCTGTTTTTT.